This is a list of T cell receptor beta chains from one sample in a study of cytomegalovirus exposure and HLA in healthy donors. The data were produced by immunoSEQ multiplex PCR, yet TCRdb's version contains in-frame clones alone and is incomplete. Its table lists about 140,000 clones. The sequenced material came from PBMCs. The receptors come from a woman younger than 35 in good health and CMV-seronegative. The CDR3 runs from the conserved cysteine through the conserved F or W. A D gene is named only where the DNA matches it firmly.

D	length	J	V	CDR3	DNA
-	15	TRBJ2-1	TRBV11-2	CASSLAQTRRNEQFF	TGTGCCAGCAGCTTAGCTCAGACTAGGCGGAATGAGCAGTTCTTC
-	13	TRBJ1-4	TRBV28	CASSTQVREKLFF	TGTGCCAGCAGTACACAGGTTAGAGAAAAACTGTTTTTT
-	14	TRBJ1-5	TRBV25-1	CASSFQGSNQPQHF	TGTGCCAGCAGTTTCCAGGGAAGCAATCAGCCCCAGCATTTT
-	11	TRBJ2-1	TRBV20-1	CSARSRNEQFF	TGCAGTGCTAGATCCCGGAATGAGCAGTTCTTC
TRBD2	13	TRBJ2-1	TRBV7-2	CASSNRLAGGRVF	TGTGCCAGCAGCAACCGACTAGCGGGTGGCAGAGTCTTC
TRBD1	15	TRBJ1-2	TRBV5-1	CASSLLQGARYGYTF	TGCGCCAGCAGCTTACTGCAGGGGGCCCGTTATGGCTACACCTTC
-	15	TRBJ2-3	TRBV7-3	CASSTGTTSTDTQYF	TGTGCCAGCAGCACCGGGACAACTAGCACAGATACGCAGTATTTT
TRBD2	15	TRBJ2-3	TRBV29-1	CSVEASSGNTDTQYF	TGCAGCGTTGAAGCGTCTAGCGGGAACACAGATACGCAGTATTTT
-	15	TRBJ1-2	TRBV5-1	CASSLGGLSLGGYTF	TGCGCCAGCAGCTTGGGGGGACTCTCTTTAGGTGGCTACACCTTC
-	14	TRBJ1-5	TRBV7-9	CASSLGTRDRPQHF	TGTGCCAGCAGCTTAGGAACCCGGGATCGGCCCCAGCATTTT
-	15	TRBJ2-7	TRBV27	CASSFAAHTSYEQYF	TGTGCCAGCAGTTTCGCGGCCCATACATCCTACGAGCAGTACTTC
-	13	TRBJ2-2	TRBV7-2	CASSSLSPGELFF	TGTGCCAGCAGCTCCCTAAGTCCCGGGGAGCTGTTTTTT
-	15	TRBJ2-7	TRBV14	CASSQEVQYPYEQYF	TGTGCCAGCAGCCAAGAGGTACAGTACCCCTACGAGCAGTACTTC
TRBD1	11	TRBJ1-2	TRBV25-1	CASRGQGGDTF	TGTGCCAGCAGGGGACAGGGCGGTGACACCTTC
TRBD1	14	TRBJ1-1	TRBV25-1	CASSDRGRGTEAFF	TGTGCCAGCAGTGACAGGGGGCGGGGCACTGAAGCTTTCTTT
TRBD1	16	TRBJ2-7	TRBV9	CASSEGTAPLSYEQYF	TGTGCCAGCAGTGAAGGGACAGCTCCCCTCTCCTACGAGCAGTACTTC
TRBD1	15	TRBJ1-5	TRBV7-2	CASRLTGGSGQPQHF	TGTGCCAGCAGACTGACAGGGGGGTCAGGTCAGCCCCAGCATTTT
-	14	TRBJ2-3	TRBV7-2	CASSRGLLGDTQYF	TGTGCCAGCAGCAGGGGACTTCTCGGAGATACGCAGTATTTT
-	16	TRBJ2-2	TRBV9	CASSEPKGLNTGELFF	TGTGCCAGCAGCGAACCTAAGGGGCTTAACACCGGGGAGCTGTTTTTT
TRBD2	14	TRBJ2-1	TRBV7-3	CASSFMASGNEQFF	TGTGCCAGCAGCTTCATGGCTAGCGGCAATGAGCAGTTCTTC
TRBD1	20	TRBJ1-4	TRBV4-1	CASSQVLHRDRGSTNEKLFF	TGCGCCAGCAGCCAAGTCCTACACCGGGACAGGGGATCAACTAATGAAAAACTGTTTTTT
-	13	TRBJ2-1	TRBV7-8	CASSWGELYEQFF	TGTGCCAGCAGCTGGGGGGAGTTATACGAGCAGTTCTTC
-	15	TRBJ2-2	TRBV11-3	CASSDREGASGELFF	TGTGCCAGCAGCGACCGGGAGGGGGCGTCCGGGGAGCTGTTTTTT
TRBD2	14	TRBJ2-3	TRBV10-3	CAISVAGGADTQYF	TGTGCCATCAGTGTGGCGGGAGGTGCAGATACGCAGTATTTT
-	13	TRBJ1-1	TRBV5-1	CASSMRQGNEAFF	TGCGCCAGCAGTATGAGGCAGGGAAATGAAGCTTTCTTT
-	15	TRBJ1-5	TRBV5-8	CASSFLGHFNQPQHF	TGTGCCAGCAGCTTCCTCGGACATTTCAATCAGCCCCAGCATTTT
TRBD2	15	TRBJ2-1	TRBV6-5	CASSYGPSGSSEQFF	TGTGCCAGCAGTTACGGCCCTAGCGGGAGTAGTGAGCAGTTCTTC
-	15	TRBJ1-3	TRBV1	CTSSQKGQGVNTIYF	TGCACCAGCAGCCAAAAGGGACAGGGGGTAAACACCATATATTTT
-	15	TRBJ2-7	TRBV10-3	CAISERQGKEYEQYF	TGTGCCATCAGTGAACGTCAGGGGAAGGAATACGAGCAGTACTTC
TRBD1	16	TRBJ1-2	TRBV2	CAKRVTSGGISSGYTF	TGTGCCAAGAGAGTAACATCAGGGGGTATTAGTTCTGGCTACACCTTC
-	13	TRBJ2-1	TRBV7-2	CASSSGHANEQFF	TGTGCCAGCAGCTCGGGACACGCAAATGAGCAGTTCTTC
-	13	TRBJ2-3	TRBV5-4	CASRIVSTDTQYF	TGTGCCAGCAGGATAGTAAGCACAGATACGCAGTATTTT
TRBD2	14	TRBJ2-1	TRBV19	CASSRLAGLSEQFF	TGTGCCAGTAGTAGGCTAGCGGGATTAAGTGAGCAGTTCTTC
-	13	TRBJ1-4	TRBV7-8	CASSLMPWQKLFF	TGTGCCAGCAGCTTAATGCCGTGGCAAAAACTGTTTTTT
-	12	TRBJ2-1	TRBV28	CASSLVTSEQFF	TGTGCCAGCAGTTTGGTTACTAGCGAGCAGTTCTTC
TRBD2	14	TRBJ2-3	TRBV19	CASSIGGRRDTQYF	TGTGCCAGTAGTATAGGCGGGAGGCGAGATACGCAGTATTTT
TRBD2	17	TRBJ2-2	TRBV5-1	CASTPRLLAASDGELFF	TGCGCCAGCACCCCACGACTCCTAGCGGCATCCGACGGGGAGCTGTTTTTT
-	17	TRBJ2-2	TRBV9	CASSVHGRGINTGELFF	TGTGCCAGCAGCGTTCACGGTCGGGGGATTAACACCGGGGAGCTGTTTTTT
-	16	TRBJ1-1	TRBV28	CASNLLLGQGDTEAFF	TGTGCCAGCAATCTGCTACTGGGGCAGGGTGATACTGAAGCTTTCTTT
TRBD1	15	TRBJ1-1	TRBV6-1	CASSDRGSMNTEAFF	TGTGCCAGCAGTGACAGGGGGTCAATGAACACTGAAGCTTTCTTT
TRBD1	14	TRBJ1-2	TRBV6-5	CASSYSIQGAGYTF	TGTGCCAGCAGTTACTCGATCCAGGGGGCTGGCTACACCTTC
TRBD1	15	TRBJ1-5	TRBV18	CASSPSGTVNQPQHF	TGTGCCAGCTCACCTTCGGGGACAGTCAATCAGCCCCAGCATTTT
-	14	TRBJ1-2	TRBV5-5	CASSTLGEDYGYTF	TGTGCCAGCAGCACCCTCGGGGAGGACTATGGCTACACCTTC
-	16	TRBJ1-5	TRBV5-5	CASRSGVLEGNQPQHF	TGTGCCAGCAGGTCGGGAGTCTTAGAGGGCAATCAGCCCCAGCATTTT
-	16	TRBJ2-7	TRBV4-1	CASSTTLAGLSYEQYF	TGCGCCAGCAGCACGACTCTCGCGGGCCTCTCCTACGAGCAGTACTTC
TRBD2	14	TRBJ2-1	TRBV5-1	CASSSSGEYNEQFF	TGCGCCAGCTCTTCTAGCGGGGAATACAATGAGCAGTTCTTC
TRBD1	15	TRBJ1-1	TRBV9	CASSVSSGQGHEAFF	TGTGCCAGCAGCGTCAGCAGCGGACAGGGACATGAAGCTTTCTTT
-	15	TRBJ1-3	TRBV7-8	CASSSSDPGRGTIYF	TGTGCCAGCAGCTCATCGGATCCGGGTCGCGGCACCATATATTTT
-	11	TRBJ2-7	TRBV10-2	CASAPGNEQYF	TGCGCCAGCGCACCCGGGAACGAGCAGTACTTC
-	15	TRBJ1-1	TRBV4-3	CASSRAGRTNTEAFF	TGCGCCAGCAGCCGCGCGGGACGGACGAACACTGAAGCTTTCTTT
TRBD2	15	TRBJ2-5	TRBV2	CASSLLAGGQETQYF	TGTGCCAGCAGTCTACTAGCGGGAGGTCAGGAGACCCAGTACTTC
-	15	TRBJ1-1	TRBV7-2	CASSSYRLGNTEAFF	TGTGCCAGCAGCTCGTACAGGCTTGGGAACACTGAAGCTTTCTTT